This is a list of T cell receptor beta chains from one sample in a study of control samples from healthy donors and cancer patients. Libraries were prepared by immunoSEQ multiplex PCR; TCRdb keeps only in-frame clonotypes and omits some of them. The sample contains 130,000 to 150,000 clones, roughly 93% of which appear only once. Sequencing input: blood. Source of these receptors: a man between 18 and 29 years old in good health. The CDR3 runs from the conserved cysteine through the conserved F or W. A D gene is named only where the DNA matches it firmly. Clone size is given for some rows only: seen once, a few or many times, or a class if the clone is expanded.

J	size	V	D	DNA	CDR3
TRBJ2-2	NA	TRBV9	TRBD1	TGTGCCAGCAGCCTATGGGACAGCGCAACCGGGGAGCTGTTTTTT	CASSLWDSATGELFF
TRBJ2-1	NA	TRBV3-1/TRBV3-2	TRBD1	TGTGCCAGCAGCCAAAGGACAGGGCCCCCGGCGGATGAGCAGTTCTTC	CASSQRTGPPADEQFF
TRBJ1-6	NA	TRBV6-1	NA	TGTGCCAGCAGTGAACAGTATAATTCACCCCTCCACTTT	CASSEQYNSPLHF
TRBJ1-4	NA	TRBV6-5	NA	TGTGCCAGCAGTTTTGCCCAGCCCCCGGAAGAAAAACTGTTTTTT	CASSFAQPPEEKLFF
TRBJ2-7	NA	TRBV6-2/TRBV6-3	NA	TGTGCCAGCAGTAGGGGGCTCAACCGGGAGATAGCGATGGACGAGCAGTACTTC	CASSRGLNREIAMDEQYF
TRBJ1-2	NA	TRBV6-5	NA	TGTGCCAGCAGTTCCGGCTATGGCTACACCTTC	CASSSGYGYTF
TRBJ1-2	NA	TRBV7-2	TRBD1	TGTGCCAGCAGTTATAGACAGGGAGGTGGCTACACCTTC	CASSYRQGGGYTF
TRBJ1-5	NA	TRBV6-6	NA	TGTGCCAGCAGATACGGGGACTATAGCAATCAGCCCCAGCATTTT	CASRYGDYSNQPQHF
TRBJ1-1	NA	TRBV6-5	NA	TGTGCCAGCAACCCGAGGGGTAGAACTGAAGCTTTCTTT	CASNPRGRTEAFF
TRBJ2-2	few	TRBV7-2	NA	TGTGCCAGCAGCGAGAAGGCGAACTGGGTCGGGGAGCTGTTTTTT	CASSEKANWVGELFF
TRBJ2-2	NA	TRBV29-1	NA	TGCAGCGTCAGACCTGGCGCGAACACCGGGGAGCTGTTTTTT	CSVRPGANTGELFF
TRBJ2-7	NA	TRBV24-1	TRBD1	TGTGCCACCAGTCCCACAGGGGCGGTCTACGAGCAGTACTTC	CATSPTGAVYEQYF
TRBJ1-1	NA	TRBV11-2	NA	TGTGCCAGCAGCTTAGCTGGTAGGACTGAAGCTTTCTTT	CASSLAGRTEAFF
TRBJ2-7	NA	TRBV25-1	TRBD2	TGTGCCAGCAGTGATGGACTAGCGGGGGGAGATGAGCAGTACTTC	CASSDGLAGGDEQYF
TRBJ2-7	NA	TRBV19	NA	TGTGCCAGTAGTATATCCCAAACCCCATCCTACGAGCAGTACTTC	CASSISQTPSYEQYF
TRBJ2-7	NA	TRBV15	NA	TGTGCCACCAGCAGAGATAGGCAGGGTCTCGAGCAGTACTTC	CATSRDRQGLEQYF
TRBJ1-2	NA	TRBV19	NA	TGTGCCAGTGCAGGTCTACTCCTCGGGCCGCGGGGCTATGGCTACACCTTC	CASAGLLLGPRGYGYTF
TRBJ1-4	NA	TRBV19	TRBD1	TGTGCCAGTACCATGGGACAGGCAACTAATGAAAAACTGTTTTTT	CASTMGQATNEKLFF